The present TCR beta chain was sequenced within a study of blood T cell repertoires in COVID-19. Study summary: PBMCs, B-cell-depleted T cells, or T cells were the source of the cDNA or gDNA that made up the material.

In the original workflow: Estimated nucleated cell counts came from reference gene primer amplification. This table comes from immunoSEQ multiplex PCR, and its TCRdb copy is limited to in-frame clones, with some not included. For V, J and clone size, that table is used; D and trimming come from the DNA. Found here are 290,000 or so clones, roughly 85% of them singletons; the top ten hold roughly 5.3%. Everyone who took part was 18 to 89 years old, and they came from about two dozen US areas. Participants in the exposed group had met a COVID-19 case in the 2 weeks before joining the study. From germline, CDR1 is MGHRA and CDR2 YSYEKL. With 0 bases clipped from V and 4 bases from J, the junction kept 3 bases outside the gene matches. The CDR3 has 16 residues.

This TCR was recovered from a man aged 40-50 years who had been exposed to COVID-19. The specimen was PBMCs or T cells enriched from blood (not recorded which). This chain connects TRBV4-1 to TRBJ2-6; 7 nucleotides agree with TRBD1. In nucleotides, the CDR3 is TGCGCCAGCAGCCAAGATTCGGGACAGGGGGCCAACGTCCTGACTTTC. Translated: CASSQDSGQGANVLTF.